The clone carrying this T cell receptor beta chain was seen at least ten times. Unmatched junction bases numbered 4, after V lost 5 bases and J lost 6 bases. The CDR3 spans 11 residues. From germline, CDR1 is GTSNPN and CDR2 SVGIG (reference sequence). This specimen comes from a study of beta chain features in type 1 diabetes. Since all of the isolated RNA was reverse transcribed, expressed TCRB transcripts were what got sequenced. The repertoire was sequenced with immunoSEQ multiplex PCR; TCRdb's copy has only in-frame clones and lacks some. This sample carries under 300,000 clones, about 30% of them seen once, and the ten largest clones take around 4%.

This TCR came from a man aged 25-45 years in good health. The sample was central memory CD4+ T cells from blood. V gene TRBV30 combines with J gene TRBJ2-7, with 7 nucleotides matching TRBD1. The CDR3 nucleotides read TGTGCCTGGGGACAGGTGGGCGAGCAGTACTTC. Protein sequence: CAWGQVGEQYF.